This T cell receptor (beta chain) was observed in a study of PD-1 blockade in classical Hodgkin lymphoma. Time point denoted: newly diagnosed, previously untreated cHL patient sample. A comparison was provided by newly diagnosed, untreated classical Hodgkin lymphoma PBMCs. The repertoire was sequenced with immunoSEQ multiplex PCR; TCRdb's copy has only in-frame clones and lacks some. The sample comprises 70,000 or so clones, about 93% of which are singletons, and over 2.5% rests with the top ten. Whole-study findings and limits: Newly diagnosed patients had baseline TCR diversity that was reportedly lower than that of healthy donors. Whatever underlies the repertoire differences (possibly disease activity or prior therapy) remains undefined.

V was cut by 2 bases and J by 1 base, with 17 bases left in between. The CDR3 covers 17 residues. Germline CDR1 reads SGHAT; CDR2 reads FQNNGV. Remarks on this clone: Its specificity is not known.

The V call is TRBV11-2, the J call TRBJ2-5; D is possibly TRBD1 or TRBD2 (5 bases each). This clonotype was obtained from a human donor with classical Hodgkin lymphoma. The sample taken for sequencing was peripheral blood mononuclear cells (PBMCs). As DNA, the CDR3 is TGTGCCAGCAGCTTAAATTTTGGGGGACCCTCCCAAGAGACCCAGTACTTC. Encoded protein: CASSLNFGGPSQETQYF.